Each of the 24 T cell receptor beta chains below was sequenced from the same sample in a study of blood T cells in healthy people across ages. Combining a sample-barcoded 5' primer with a J-beta primer mix, a second PCR ran for about 6 to 12 cycles. TCRdb processed the 5' RACE reads anew with MiXCR; each CDR3 protein has one entry. This sample has around 1,100,000 distinct CDR3 sequences; 35% to 40% occur once, and the top ten carry around 14%. Sequenced material: blood. All receptors come from a man between 18 and 35 years old in good health.

This clonotype came up a few times. This chain links TRBV6-6 with TRBJ1-2, with D possibly matching TRBD1 (6 bases). This CDR3 spans 14 amino acids. Per the germline V gene, CDR1 is MNHNY and CDR2 is SVGAGI (reference sequence). With 0 bases removed from V and 6 bases from J, the gap between germline ends came to 11 bases. CDR3 loop: CASSYSPQGDGYTF. CDR3 nucleotides: TGTGCCAGCAGTTACTCCCCACAGGGAGATGGCTACACCTTC.

This clonotype has only a few counts. The V call is TRBV3-1, the J call TRBJ1-5; no reliable D call. The V end lost 0 bases, the J end lost 5 bases, and 11 bases lay between the germline ends. CDR3 length: 15 amino acids. Per germline, CDR1 LGHDT and CDR2 YNNKEL (reference sequence). In nucleotides, the CDR3 is TGTGCCAGCAGCCAAGATTCAAGTCGCGATCAGCCCCAGCATTTT. It translates to CASSQDSSRDQPQHF. Full variable domain (missing parts from reference TRBV3-1 and TRBJ1-5): DTAVSQTPKYLVTQMGNDKSIKCEQNLGHDTMYWYKQDSKKFLKIMFSYNNKELIINETVPNRFSPKSPDKAHLNLHINSLELGDSAVYFCASSQDSSRDQPQHFGDGTRLSIL.

This clonotype occurred many times. The gene calls are TRBV12-3 or TRBV12-4 and TRBJ1-1; D gene unclear. This CDR3 contains 14 residues. V gave up 5 bases and J gave up 1 base, with 11 bases separating them. CDR3 sequence: CASSLSGQNTEAFF. The DNA of the CDR3 is TGTGCCAGCAGTCTGAGCGGTCAGAACACTGAAGCTTTCTTT.

This clonotype came up a few times. The chain is built from TRBV7-2 and TRBJ1-2; weak D call: TRBD1 (5 bases). The CDR3 has 14 residues. Per germline, CDR1 SGHTA and CDR2 FQGNSA. V gave up 1 base and J gave up 3 bases, with 9 bases separating them. The CDR3 reads CASSLGGDYYGYTF. CDR3 bases: TGTGCCAGCAGCTTAGGGGGGGATTACTATGGCTACACCTTC.

The rearrangement links TRBV30 to TRBJ2-7; D not certain. The germline V and J ends were trimmed by 0 bases and 1 base, with 10 bases remaining between them. The germline V gene encodes CDR1 GTSNPN and CDR2 SVGIG (reference sequence). The CDR3 runs 14 residues. The CDR3 nucleotides read TGTGCCTGGAGTGTAGACACGCCGTCCTACGAGCAGTACTTC. It translates to CAWSVDTPSYEQYF.

The sample holds many counts of this clonotype. The chain combines TRBV15 with TRBJ2-7; tentative D call: TRBD1 (6 bases). The CDR3 contains 15 residues. V was shortened by 0 bases and J by 4 bases, with 13 bases between the two germline ends. Germline loops: CDR1 LNHNV, CDR2 YYDKDF (reference sequence). CDR3 loop: CATSREQGIQYEQYF. CDR3 nucleotides: TGTGCCACCAGCAGAGAACAGGGTATCCAATACGAGCAGTACTTC.

The rearrangement uses TRBV6-2 or TRBV6-3 and TRBJ2-1; D is unclear. The CDR3 has 13 amino acids. Germline CDR1 reads MNHEY; CDR2 reads SVGEGT. Trimming took off 5 bases at V and 7 bases at J, with 12 bases between the two ends. In nucleotides, the CDR3 is TGTGCCAGCAGTGAGAGAGTGGGGAATGAGCAGTTCTTC. Residues: CASSERVGNEQFF.

Only a few counts were recorded for this clonotype. This rearrangement joins TRBV9 to TRBJ2-3; tentatively, D is TRBD1 or TRBD2 (5 bases each). This CDR3 is 16 amino acids long. Trimming cost V 4 bases and J 0 bases, with 15 bases left between them. Per the germline V gene, CDR1 is SGDLS and CDR2 is YYNGEE. The CDR3 region is CASSTSGTDSTDTQYF. CDR3 sequence (DNA): TGTGCCAGCAGCACATCCGGGACCGATAGCACAGATACGCAGTATTTT.

CDR3 in amino acids: CASTRGERLYGYTF. The CDR3 DNA is TGTGCCAGCACCCGCGGCGAGCGACTCTATGGCTACACCTTC. V is TRBV6-5 and J is TRBJ1-2; D uncertain. The CDR3 spans 14 residues. CDR1 and CDR2 (germline): MNHEY, SVGAGI. Trimming stripped 7 bases from V and 4 bases from J, with 16 bases between.

This clonotype came up a few times. The chain carries TRBV6-1 and TRBJ2-7; D call uncertain. This CDR3 region has 14 residues. The V and J ends lost 2 bases and 2 bases respectively, with 10 bases between them. Germline V gene lookup returns CDR1 MNHNS and CDR2 SASEGT. The CDR3 DNA sequence: TGTGCCAGCAGTGAACCGATGGAACCCTACGAGCAGTACTTC. Translated, it gives CASSEPMEPYEQYF.

This clonotype was picked up a small number of times. The V gene is TRBV10-3, the J gene TRBJ1-6; D possibly corresponds to TRBD1 (5 bases). V lost 10 bases and J 6 bases, leaving 19 bases between the germline ends. The CDR3 spans 15 residues. Germline CDR1 and CDR2: ENHRY and SYGVKD. The CDR3 nucleotides read TGTGCCACCGTAGGCGGGACCGCGCTTAATTCACCCCTCCACTTT. This sequence encodes CATVGGTALNSPLHF.

The J gene is TRBJ2-3, the V gene TRBV20-1; the D is unclear. CDR1 and CDR2 (germline): DFQATT, SNEGSKA (reference sequence). Trimming left V 3 bases short and J 0 bases short, with 7 bases between. There are 13 residues in the CDR3. In DNA form, the CDR3 reads TGCAGTGCTAGTCAGGCGAGCACAGATACGCAGTATTTT. This translates into CSASQASTDTQYF.

The J gene is TRBJ1-2, the V gene TRBV4-3, with 9 bases lining up with TRBD1. Germline CDR1 and CDR2: LGHNA and YSLEER. CDR3 size: 14 residues. The trim removed 3 bases at V and 4 bases at J, leaving 3 bases unmatched. The CDR3 bases are TGCGCCAGCAGCCACTGGACAGGGGCCTATGGCTACACCTTC. It is translated as CASSHWTGAYGYTF.

V and J are TRBV6-1 and TRBJ1-4; 7 nucleotides agree with TRBD1. CDR1 MNHNS and CDR2 SASEGT come from the germline V gene. The V segment lost 10 bases and the J segment 8 bases; nucleotides outside the gene matches: 19. This CDR3 spans 16 amino acids. The CDR3 loop is CATDERRKTGNEKLFF. The CDR3 DNA is TGTGCCACCGATGAAAGAAGAAAGACAGGGAACGAAAAACTGTTTTTT.

This chain links TRBV10-3 with TRBJ2-5, with 12 nucleotides matching TRBD2. This CDR3 is 16 amino acids long. CDR1 and CDR2 from the germline V gene are ENHRY and SYGVKD. The ends lost 0 bases at V and 5 bases at J; junction bases unmatched: 4. The CDR3 is CAISESGLAGLETQYF. CDR3 DNA sequence: TGTGCCATCAGTGAGTCAGGACTAGCGGGGCTGGAGACCCAGTACTTC.

The V gene is TRBV5-1, the J gene TRBJ2-4; 9 bases agree with TRBD1. V was pared by 4 bases and J by 13 bases, with 18 bases of the junction left unmatched. The CDR3 runs to 16 residues. Per the germline V gene, CDR1 is SGHRS and CDR2 is YFSETQ. This CDR3 reads CASSTFPGTGHNEQYF. The CDR3 DNA reads as TGCGCCAGCAGCACCTTCCCCGGGACAGGGCACAATGAGCAGTACTTC.

The chain couples TRBV2 to TRBJ1-4; D is perhaps TRBD1 (6 bases). V was clipped by 6 bases and J by 6 bases, with 14 bases between them. From germline, CDR1 is SNHLY and CDR2 FYNNEI. This CDR3 is built from 14 residues. DNA for the CDR3: TGTGCCAGCAGGTTAGGGGGAGGCTATGAAAAACTGTTTTTT. Translating gives CASRLGGGYEKLFF. Combining the CDR3 with reference TRBV2 and TRBJ1-4 gives the whole variable domain EPEVTQTPSHQVTQMGQEVILRCVPISNHLYFYWYRQILGQKVEFLVSFYNNEISEKSEIFDDQFSVERPDGSNFTLKIRSTKLEDSAMYFCASRLGGGYEKLFFGSGTQLSVL.

This clonotype was picked up a small number of times. This rearrangement joins TRBV20-1 to TRBJ2-3; 13 bases align to TRBD2. V dropped 6 bases and J dropped 2; count of bases not matched to a gene: 8. The germline V gene has CDR1 DFQATT and CDR2 SNEGSKA (reference sequence). The length of the CDR3 is 16 residues. CDR3 protein: CSALPTSGGATDTQYF. CDR3 DNA: TGCAGTGCCCTACCCACTAGCGGGGGGGCCACAGATACGCAGTATTTT.

The genes are TRBV28 and TRBJ1-1; D is undetermined. The CDR3 has 12 amino acids. CDR1 MDHEN and CDR2 SYDVKM come from the germline V gene. Trimming took off 1 base at V and 8 bases at J, with 8 bases between the two ends. The chain's CDR3 is CASSLLLEEAFF. In DNA, the CDR3 is TGTGCCAGCAGTTTATTATTAGAAGAAGCTTTCTTT.

The sample holds a few counts of this clonotype. The rearrangement joins TRBV24-1 to TRBJ1-2; D is unclear. The CDR3 contains 11 residues. The germline V gene encodes CDR1 KGHDR and CDR2 SFDVKD. Trimming pared 5 bases from V and 6 bases from J, leaving 6 bases between. The CDR3 nucleotides are TGTGCCACCAGTGCTATCGATGGCTACACCTTC. Residues: CATSAIDGYTF.

This chain joins TRBV7-2 and TRBJ2-1, with 8 bases matching TRBD2. The CDR3 extends over 15 amino acids. Looked up from germline, CDR1 is SGHTA and CDR2 is FQGNSA. Losses at the gene ends were 1 base for V and 7 bases for J; bases not matched to a gene: 6. The CDR3 reads CASSLVSGGENEQFF. CDR3 sequence (DNA): TGTGCCAGCAGCTTAGTAAGCGGGGGCGAGAATGAGCAGTTCTTC.

This clonotype showed up just a few times. The chain combines TRBV13 with TRBJ1-5, with a tentative D call TRBD1 (6 bases). CDR3 length equals 15 residues. Germline values: CDR1 PRHDT, CDR2 FYEKMQ (reference sequence). The V end lost 5 bases, the J end lost 3 bases, and 14 bases lay between the germline ends. The CDR3 reads CASSQSTGFNQPQHF. The CDR3 DNA reads TGTGCCAGCAGCCAATCGACAGGTTTCAATCAGCCCCAGCATTTT.

This rearrangement joins TRBV5-1 to TRBJ2-2, with D hard to call. The CDR3 covers 15 residues. Germline CDR1 and CDR2: SGHRS and YFSETQ. V was pared by 0 bases and J by 9 bases, with 15 bases between. The chain's CDR3 is CASSLVVGLDRELFF. The DNA for the CDR3 is TGCGCCAGCAGCTTGGTGGTAGGATTGGATCGGGAGCTGTTTTTT.

The chain uses TRBV12-3 or TRBV12-4 and TRBJ1-1, with TRBD1 as a possible D gene (5 bases). The V end was cut by 11 bases, the J end by 4 bases, with 20 bases between. The length of the CDR3 is 14 residues. The CDR3 coding sequence is TGTGCCGGCACCACCGTGGGGGGTTTCACTGAAGCTTTCTTT. Translation: CAGTTVGGFTEAFF.